This TCR beta chain was captured in a study of beta chain features in type 1 diabetes. Study outcomes and limitations: Researchers cautioned that cDNA sequencing could over-represent cells with high TCR expression.

As to this clone: Antigen specificity is unknown.

V was pared by 2 bases and J by 6 bases, with 15 bases between. The CDR3 spans 15 residues. In germline, CDR1 is LGHNA, CDR2 YSLEER. Expressed TCRB transcripts were sequenced, since all the RNA that had been isolated was reverse transcribed. Profiled with immunoSEQ multiplex PCR; TCRdb holds only in-frame clones, not every one. The repertoire holds roughly 500,000 clones, around 10% seen once, with 0.045% to 0.06% in the top ten. Via the markers CD45RO/CCR7/CD25/CD127/CD95/CD27, stem cell-like memory, regulatory, central memory and naive CD4+ cells were sorted. The sequencing sample was made of naive CD4+ T cells from blood. The J gene is TRBJ2-3, the V gene TRBV4-3; D is uncertain. The sequence derives from a woman aged 18-29 years in good health. Written as DNA, the CDR3 is TGCGCCAGCAGCCAAAAATCCGCAGGCCCCGATACGCAGTATTTT. Encoded protein: CASSQKSAGPDTQYF.